This TCR beta chain appears in the sequencing data of a study of patients and donors after allogeneic stem cell transplantation. MiXCR, applied by TCRdb to the RT-PCR reads, yields one record per CDR3 protein. The sample has roughly 250,000 distinct CDR3 sequences, roughly 15% seen once. The CDR3 is 14 amino acids. Germline values: CDR1 SSHAT, CDR2 FNYEAQ (reference sequence). This clonotype showed up just a few times. The junction departs from germline at one end; a sequencing error may be responsible. The receptor was isolated from a human donor who was either an allogeneic HSCT recipient or a stem cell or donor lymphocyte infusion donor (not recorded which). It is not recorded whose cells these are; they may come from a transplant donor. This chain joins TRBV7-7 and TRBJ2-5; TRBD2 is a possible D gene (6 bases). Source material: blood, either unsorted or a sorted T cell fraction (not recorded which). CDR3 loop: CASSLGDGGETQYF. Here the CDR3 DNA reads TGTGCTAGCAGCTTAGGGGACGGAGGGGAGACCCAGTACTTC.